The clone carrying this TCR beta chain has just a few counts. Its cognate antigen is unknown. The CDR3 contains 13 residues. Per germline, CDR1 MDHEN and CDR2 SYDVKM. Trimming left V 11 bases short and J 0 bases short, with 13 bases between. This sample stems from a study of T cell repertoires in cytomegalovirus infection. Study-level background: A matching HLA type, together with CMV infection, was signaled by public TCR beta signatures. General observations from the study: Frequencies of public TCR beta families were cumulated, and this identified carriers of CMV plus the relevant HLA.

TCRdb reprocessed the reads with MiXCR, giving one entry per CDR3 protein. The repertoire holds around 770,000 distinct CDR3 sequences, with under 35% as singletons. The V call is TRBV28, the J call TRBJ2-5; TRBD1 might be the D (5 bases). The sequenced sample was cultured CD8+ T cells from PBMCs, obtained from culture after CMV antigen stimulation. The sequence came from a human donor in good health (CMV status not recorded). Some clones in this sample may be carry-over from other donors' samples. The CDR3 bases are TGTGCCGGGCGCAGGGTGAACCAAGAGACCCAGTACTTC. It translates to CAGRRVNQETQYF.